This T cell receptor beta chain was obtained from a study of memory CD4+ T cells and cytomegalovirus serostatus. General study findings and limits: CD4+ memory repertoires contained 67 of 164 reported CMV TCRbeta sequences.

In the case of this clone: Its antigen is not known.

Assay used: immunoSEQ multiplex PCR; TCRdb lists only in-frame clones, some missing. The sample has around 61,000 clones; roughly 82% are singletons. The CDR3 is made up of 13 amino acids. Looked up from germline, CDR1 is SGHAT and CDR2 is FQNNGV. Trimming shortened V by 8 bases and J by 5 bases, and 12 bases separated the two germline ends. Single viable CD3+CD4+CD8-CD45RO+ cells were sorted as the memory CD4+ T cells. CMV serostatus came from serum IgG against pp150, pp28, p38, p52. The chain uses TRBV11-2 and TRBJ2-2; D possibly corresponds to TRBD2 (7 bases). Sample: memory CD4+ T cells from blood. The source of this sequence is an adult in good health and CMV-seronegative. For the CDR3, the DNA is TGTGCCAGCTGCCGGGGGGCGACCGGGGAGCTGTTTTTT. It specifies CASCRGATGELFF.